Each of the 4 T cell receptor beta chains below was sequenced from the same sample in a study of molecular identifiers for immune sequencing clone quantification (dated by TCRdb to about 2018). The method behind the library was PCR. TCRdb records NextSeq 500 as the sequencer. Starting from the raw public reads, TCRdb applied fastp trimming at Q25, assembled clones with MiXCR and retained in-frame beta chains. Rows are unified per CDR3 protein, each entry keeping the most common DNA and genes. This sample is represented by around 460,000 distinct CDR3 sequences; roughly 26% of them were singletons. Clones ranked in the top ten supply over 0.6% of the sample. Material: naive CD8+ T cells from blood, with Jurkat cell RNA spiked in. The sample's cell subset or site label is to be understood as: FACS-sorted CD8+CD4-CCR7+CD45RA+ naive T cells. Every receptor here comes from a human donor in good health. Some libraries in this study had Jurkat cell RNA spiked in.

This clonotype was found a few times. CDR3 nucleotides: TGTGCCAGCAGCGAGGGACGTGGGATGAACACTGAAGCTTTCTTT. Protein sequence: CASSEGRGMNTEAFF. V usage is TRBV2 and J usage is TRBJ1-1; tentatively, D is TRBD1 (5 bases). V was pared by 6 bases and J by 0 bases, with 14 bases between. The CDR3 is 15 amino acids. Germline values: CDR1 SNHLY, CDR2 FYNNEI.

This clonotype appeared many times. The rearrangement uses TRBV6-5 and TRBJ2-5; 9 bases line up with TRBD2. Germline trimming cut 2 bases from V and 5 bases from J; bases unmatched to any gene: 6. Germline V gene sequence: CDR1 MNHEY, CDR2 SVGAGI. This CDR3 comprises 15 residues. The CDR3 DNA reads TGTGCCAGCAGTTACGGCGGGAGGGGATTGGAGACCCAGTACTTC. The encoded protein is CASSYGGRGLETQYF.

This chain connects TRBV27 to TRBJ1-1; D is possibly TRBD1 (5 bases). The CDR3 contains 14 residues. V shed 7 bases and J shed 4 bases, with 16 bases lying between them. Germline-derived CDR1 and CDR2 are MNHEY and SMNVEV (reference sequence). CDR3 region: CASTNWGGGTEAFF. As DNA, the CDR3 is TGTGCCAGCACCAACTGGGGGGGGGGCACTGAAGCTTTCTTT.

The chain employs TRBV30 and TRBJ1-1; D unclear. Deletions cut 0 bases from V and 0 bases from J, with 20 bases between. This CDR3 has 18 residues. Germline-derived CDR1 and CDR2 are GTSNPN and SVGIG (reference sequence). CDR3 DNA sequence: TGTGCCTGGAGTGTACCCGCCCCACCTCAAGGGATGAACACTGAAGCTTTCTTT. It codes for CAWSVPAPPQGMNTEAFF.